The clone carrying this T cell receptor (beta chain) showed up just a few times. What it binds is unknown. Constant-region reverse primers amplified full-length variable regions, followed by semi-nested Nested Universal Primer A PCR. MiXCR, applied by TCRdb to the 5' RACE reads, yields one record per CDR3 protein. The sample yields around 30,000 distinct CDR3 sequences, over 20% seen once. The sorted Tregs were CD4+CD25+CD127-/low cells. The study's findings and limits: Tumor memory CD4+ T cell TCR gene usage was found to cluster with blood and lymph node memory CD4+ cells and with lymph node naive CD4+ cells.

The CDR3 loop spans 13 amino acids. The germline V gene has CDR1 MNHNS and CDR2 SASEGT. V was clipped by 4 bases and J by 10 bases; unmatched bases: 6. Sequencing used tumor-infiltrating Tregs sorted from the breast tumor. This chain connects TRBV6-1 to TRBJ2-1, with 8 bases lining up with TRBD1. This clonotype originated in a female donor with breast cancer. CDR3 bases: TGTGCCAGCAGTGTTTTCGGGGACAGGGAGCAGTTCTTC. Residues: CASSVFGDREQFF.